The 31 T cell receptor beta chains below were found in one sample sequenced in a study of shared clonotypes between healthy human individuals. TCRdb's copy holds only in-frame clones and misses some; the assay was immunoSEQ multiplex PCR. Altogether tens of thousands of clones are present, 62% being singletons, with the ten largest covering about 51%. Sequenced input: memory CD8+ T cells sorted from blood. Subset defined: CD45RO+ cells pooled with CCR7-negative TemRA cells. All receptors derive from a man aged 25 to 40 in good health.

In its sample, this clone was seen once. This chain connects TRBV29-1 to TRBJ2-7, with TRBD2 as a possible D gene (6 bases). CDR1 and CDR2 from the germline V gene are SQVTM and ANQGSEA. V gave up 4 bases and J gave up 1 base, with 14 bases separating them. The CDR3 extends over 14 amino acids. CDR3 DNA: TGCAGCGTTGGACCCAAGGCGGGATCCTACGAGCAGTACTTC. Protein: CSVGPKAGSYEQYF.

V and J are TRBV11-2 and TRBJ2-1; 7 bases line up with TRBD2. Germline assignment: CDR1 SGHAT and CDR2 FQNNGV. Unmatched junction bases numbered 16, after V lost 5 bases and J lost 9 bases. The CDR3 has 16 amino acids. The CDR3 spells CASSEGLALAVGEQFF. In nucleotides, the CDR3 is TGTGCCAGCAGCGAGGGGCTAGCTCTAGCGGTAGGTGAGCAGTTCTTC.

This chain links TRBV29-1 with TRBJ2-7; D could derive from TRBD1 or TRBD2 (5 bases each). The CDR3 sequence is 12 residues long. The germline V gene has CDR1 SQVTM and CDR2 ANQGSEA. Between the trimmed V and J ends, which lost 7 bases and 5 bases, there was a span of 15 bases. The CDR3 loop is CSAVRDQDEQYF. The CDR3 coding sequence is TGCAGCGCCGTCCGGGACCAAGACGAGCAGTACTTC.

The J gene is TRBJ1-2, the V gene TRBV5-6; no clear D gene. CDR1 and CDR2 (germline): SGHDT, YYEEEE. Trimming stripped 0 bases from V and 1 base from J, with 10 bases between. This CDR3 is 15 amino acids long. The CDR3 region is CASSLVAELNYGYTF. The CDR3 nucleotides are TGTGCCAGCAGCTTGGTGGCGGAGCTTAACTATGGCTACACCTTC.

J is TRBJ2-2 and V is TRBV30, with D hard to call. The CDR3 length is 11 residues. Germline lookup yields CDR1 GTSNPN and CDR2 SVGIG (reference sequence). The ends were cut back, 2 bases at V and 6 bases at J, with 4 bases in the middle. CDR3 sequence: CAWSFPGELFF. The DNA for the CDR3 is TGTGCCTGGAGTTTTCCCGGGGAGCTGTTTTTT.

The chain uses TRBV5-6 and TRBJ1-5, with 7 bases matching TRBD1. This CDR3 has 14 residues. The junction had 12 bases not matched to a gene; V was cut back by 0 bases and J by 15 bases. From germline, CDR1 is SGHDT and CDR2 YYEEEE. CDR3 nucleotides: TGTGCCAGCAGCTTGGGGGACAGCGGCGTCAACCCGCATTTT. As protein: CASSLGDSGVNPHF. Based on the CDR3 plus reference TRBV5-6 and TRBJ1-5, the full variable domain is DAGVTQSPTHLIKTRGQQVTLRCSPKSGHDTVSWYQQALGQGPQFIFQYYEEEERQRGNFPDRFSGHQFPNYSSELNVNALLLGDSALYLCASSLGDSGVNPHFGDGTRLSIL.

This clone ranks as medium-sized (0.01 to 0.1%). V and J are TRBV2 and TRBJ2-7; 7 bases map to TRBD1. The CDR3 contains 17 residues. The trim removed 5 bases at V and 6 bases at J, leaving 19 bases unmatched. The V gene's germline CDR1 is SNHLY and CDR2 FYNNEI. CDR3 region: CASSLRRGGQLSSEQYF. The DNA for the CDR3 is TGTGCCAGCAGTCTGAGGCGAGGGGGACAGCTAAGTAGCGAGCAGTACTTC. Using reference TRBV2 and TRBJ2-7 for the parts outside the CDR3, the full variable domain is EPEVTQTPSHQVTQMGQEVILRCVPISNHLYFYWYRQILGQKVEFLVSFYNNEISEKSEIFDDQFSVERPDGSNFTLKIRSTKLEDSAMYFCASSLRRGGQLSSEQYFGPGTRLTVT.

The CDR3, as DNA: TGTGCCAGCAGTTACGGGGGCTCGGGAGGGGAGACCCAGTACTTC. It codes for CASSYGGSGGETQYF. The V call is TRBV6-5, the J call TRBJ2-5; TRBD2 agrees at 8 bases. The CDR3 consists of 15 residues. Germline V CDR1 and CDR2: MNHEY, SVGAGI. V shed 2 bases, J shed 5 bases, and the junction held 7 bases outside the gene matches.

This sequence joins TRBV4-1 and TRBJ2-7, with D unresolved. CDR3 length equals 15 residues. The V end was cut by 5 bases, the J end by 9 bases, with 23 bases between. CDR1 is MGHRA, CDR2 YSYEKL, per germline. CDR3 coding DNA: TGCGCCAGCAGCTACGATACCGCCGACGGTACTGGGCAGTACTTC. This sequence encodes CASSYDTADGTGQYF.

The chain couples TRBV27 to TRBJ2-7; 11 nucleotides agree with TRBD2. Germline V gene sequence: CDR1 MNHEY, CDR2 SMNVEV (reference sequence). CDR3 length: 15 amino acids. J gave up 2 bases and V 5 bases, and 5 bases lay outside the gene matches. CDR3 in DNA: TGTGCCAGCAGTACCGGGACTAGCGGAACCTACGAGCAGTACTTC. Protein product: CASSTGTSGTYEQYF.

This clone has at least ten counts. The chain recombines TRBV27 with TRBJ1-2; no reliable D call. The CDR3 has 14 residues. Germline lookup yields CDR1 MNHEY and CDR2 SMNVEV (reference sequence). V lost 4 bases and J lost 2, with 11 bases in between. The CDR3 sequence is CASSSRGRNYGYTF. The CDR3 DNA is TGTGCCAGCAGTTCGCGAGGGAGGAACTATGGCTACACCTTC.

J is TRBJ2-2 and V is TRBV9; D possibly corresponds to TRBD1 (5 bases). V was cut by 3 bases and J by 3 bases, with 12 bases left in between. The germline V gene has CDR1 SGDLS and CDR2 YYNGEE. The length of the CDR3 is 15 residues. CDR3 sequence (DNA): TGTGCCAGCAGCGCCCAGGGCGTCCACACCGGGGAGCTGTTTTTT. This codes for CASSAQGVHTGELFF.

This clone was recorded a few times. This rearrangement joins TRBV7-9 to TRBJ2-5; 8 positions agree with TRBD1. The CDR3 consists of 16 residues. Per the germline V gene, CDR1 is SEHNR and CDR2 is FQNEAQ (reference sequence). Trimming removed 3 bases from V and 2 bases from J; junction bases left unmatched: 8. The CDR3 spells CASSFSRTGLQETQYF. The CDR3, as DNA: TGTGCCAGCAGCTTTTCGAGGACAGGGTTACAAGAGACCCAGTACTTC.

This chain joins TRBV27 and TRBJ2-7; D might be TRBD1 or TRBD2, each matching 7 bases. Trimming took off 0 bases at V and 6 bases at J, with 15 bases between the two ends. The length of the CDR3 is 15 residues. Germline CDR1 and CDR2: MNHEY and SMNVEV (reference sequence). The DNA of the CDR3 is TGTGCCAGCAGTTTATCCCCGACAGGGAGGGGCGAGCAGTACTTC. The encoded protein is CASSLSPTGRGEQYF.

Here the CDR3 reads CASSEWDRRSYEQYF. CDR3 DNA sequence: TGTGCCAGCAGTGAATGGGACAGGCGGTCCTACGAGCAGTACTTC. The chain recombines TRBV6-1 with TRBJ2-7; TRBD1 matches at 8 bases. Germline values: CDR1 MNHNS, CDR2 SASEGT. Trimming cost V 2 bases and J 1 base; bases outside gene matches: 4. This CDR3 has 15 residues.

J is TRBJ1-2 and V is TRBV10-3; D is undetermined. Germline V gene data show CDR1 as ENHRY and CDR2 as SYGVKD. Trimming removed 6 bases at V and 5 bases at J, with 28 bases between. The CDR3 contains 18 residues. The chain's CDR3 is CAISEVEGRRVGLYGYTF. In DNA form, the CDR3 reads TGTGCCATCAGCGAAGTCGAGGGCCGCCGGGTGGGGTTATATGGCTACACCTTC.

This clone was detected a few times. For the CDR3, the DNA is TGTGCCAGCAGCGATACCCTCGGTCAGGGGGTTGGCTACACCTTC. This translates into CASSDTLGQGVGYTF. V is TRBV25-1 and J is TRBJ1-2, with TRBD1 identical over 7 bases. Germline V lookup: CDR1 MGHDK, CDR2 SYGVNS. Trimming cost V 6 bases and J 7 bases; bases outside gene matches: 14. The CDR3 consists of 15 residues.

The chain uses TRBV28 and TRBJ1-5; 7 bases agree with TRBD1. CDR1 and CDR2 (germline): MDHEN, SYDVKM. Unmatched junction bases numbered 14, after V lost 7 bases and J lost 5 bases. The CDR3 is made up of 16 amino acids. The CDR3 region is CASKGFFRTGDQPQHF. CDR3 in DNA: TGTGCCAGCAAAGGTTTTTTCAGGACAGGTGATCAGCCCCAGCATTTT.

The V gene is TRBV25-1, the J gene TRBJ1-5; possible D gene TRBD1, 6 bases. The V gene lost 4 bases and the J gene lost 5 bases, with 18 bases spanning the gap. Germline V lookup: CDR1 MGHDK, CDR2 SYGVNS. This CDR3 comprises 16 residues. The CDR3 region has the DNA TGTGCCAGCAGTGGGGACAAAGGTGGGCCGTATCAGCCCCAGCATTTT. The encoded protein is CASSGDKGGPYQPQHF.

The V and J genes are TRBV9 and TRBJ2-1; D gene ambiguous. Germline CDR1 reads SGDLS; CDR2 reads YYNGEE. Deletions cut 4 bases from V and 3 bases from J, with 17 bases between. The CDR3 is made up of 16 amino acids. The CDR3 DNA follows: TGTGCCAGCAGCACCACCGGGTCAAACCTCTACAATGAGCAGTTCTTC. As protein: CASSTTGSNLYNEQFF.

The V gene is TRBV5-6, the J gene TRBJ2-2; the D gene is possibly TRBD1 (6 bases). Per the germline V gene, CDR1 is SGHDT and CDR2 is YYEEEE. V lost 1 base and J lost 5, with 21 bases in between. The CDR3 sequence is 18 residues long. The CDR3 reads CASSLIGDTFTQTGELFF. The CDR3 coding sequence is TGTGCCAGCAGCTTGATAGGGGACACCTTTACACAGACCGGGGAGCTGTTTTTT.

The genes are TRBV19 and TRBJ2-7, with a tentative D call TRBD1 (5 bases). Trimming stripped 0 bases from V and 0 bases from J, with 6 bases between. CDR3 size: 14 residues. Germline V gene data show CDR1 as LNHDA and CDR2 as SQIVND (reference sequence). CDR3 DNA: TGTGCCAGTAGTATAGAGGGGCCCTCCTACGAGCAGTACTTC. Translation gives CASSIEGPSYEQYF.

The chain links TRBV5-8 to TRBJ2-5; 16 positions agree with TRBD2. Germline V lookup: CDR1 SGHTS, CDR2 YDEGEE. The ends lost 2 bases at V and 3 bases at J; junction bases unmatched: 1. The CDR3 covers 16 residues. As DNA, the CDR3 is TGTGCCAGCAGCTTAGGGACTAGCGGGAGGGAAGAGACCCAGTACTTC. The encoded protein is CASSLGTSGREETQYF. The whole variable domain, remainder taken from reference TRBV5-8 and TRBJ2-5, is EAGVTQSPTHLIKTRGQQATLRCSPISGHTSVYWYQQALGLGLQFLLWYDEGEERNRGNFPPRFSGRQFPNYSSELNVNALELEDSALYLCASSLGTSGREETQYFGPGTRLLVL.

This chain connects TRBV7-9 to TRBJ2-7, with 10 bases fitting TRBD2. Germline-derived CDR1 and CDR2 are SEHNR and FQNEAQ (reference sequence). The junction had 4 bases not matched to a gene; V was cut back by 1 base and J by 4 bases. CDR3 size: 15 residues. CDR3 sequence (DNA): TGTGCCAGCAGCTTAGAGAGCGGGAGGGCATACGAGCAGTACTTC. Translated, it gives CASSLESGRAYEQYF.

The V gene is TRBV19, the J gene TRBJ2-2; D gene unclear. Germline values: CDR1 LNHDA, CDR2 SQIVND (reference sequence). The V end was cut by 2 bases, the J end by 4 bases, with 5 bases between. The CDR3 covers 13 residues. In DNA, the CDR3 is TGTGCCAGTAGTATATGGGGCACCGGGGAGCTGTTTTTT. Translating gives CASSIWGTGELFF. Complete variable domain (other parts from reference TRBV19 and TRBJ2-2): DGGITQSPKYLFRKEGQNVTLSCEQNLNHDAMYWYRQDPGQGLRLIYYSQIVNDFQKGDIAEGYSVSREKKESFPLTVTSAQKNPTAFYLCASSIWGTGELFFGEGSRLTVL.

The chain employs TRBV19 and TRBJ2-1, with 15 bases fitting TRBD2. This CDR3 is built from 15 residues. Germline lookup yields CDR1 LNHDA and CDR2 SQIVND (reference sequence). After removal of 6 bases from V and 9 bases from J, the junction contained 6 bases not matched to a gene. CDR3 protein: CASRLGTSGRTEQFF. In DNA form, the CDR3 reads TGTGCCAGTAGGTTAGGGACTAGCGGGAGGACTGAGCAGTTCTTC.

The genes are TRBV18 and TRBJ2-5; no reliable D call. Germline assignment: CDR1 KGHSH and CDR2 LQKENI. V was shortened by 2 bases and J by 5 bases, with 9 bases between the two germline ends. The CDR3 consists of 13 residues. The DNA of the CDR3 is TGTGCCAGCTCACCAATGGGGTTGGAGACCCAGTACTTC. Translated, it gives CASSPMGLETQYF.

This clone was recorded a few times. The chain links TRBV13 to TRBJ2-7; D is undetermined. Trimming pared 1 base from V and 4 bases from J, leaving 14 bases between. This CDR3 has 15 amino acids. Germline CDR1 is PRHDT and CDR2 is FYEKMQ (reference sequence). The CDR3 loop reads CASSLVEEGEYEQYF. CDR3 bases: TGTGCCAGCAGCTTAGTAGAAGAAGGAGAGTACGAGCAGTACTTC. Looking up the rest from reference TRBV13 and TRBJ2-7 gives the full variable domain: AAGVIQSPRHLIKEKRETATLKCYPIPRHDTVYWYQQGPGQDPQFLISFYEKMQSDKGSIPDRFSAQQFSDYHSELNMSSLELGDSALYFCASSLVEEGEYEQYFGPGTRLTVT.

Regarding this clone: This likely came from a read error, as a far larger clone is one base away. The same CDR3 also results from other DNA sequences found in this sample. The chain uses TRBV28 and TRBJ1-2; D is undetermined. This CDR3 spans 11 amino acids. V dropped 5 bases and J dropped 2 bases, with 3 bases sitting between them. Germline lookup yields CDR1 MDHEN and CDR2 SYDVKM. CDR3 sequence (DNA): TGTGCCAGCAGTAGGAACTATGGCTACACCTTC. This encodes CASSRNYGYTF.

The chain recombines TRBV7-9 with TRBJ2-7; 7 bases match TRBD1. Germline V lookup: CDR1 SEHNR, CDR2 FQNEAQ (reference sequence). CDR3 length: 16 amino acids. Losses at the gene ends were 3 bases for V and 0 bases for J; bases not matched to a gene: 8. CDR3 amino acids: CASSFLGQASSYEQYF. CDR3 in DNA: TGTGCCAGCAGCTTCCTTGGACAGGCGAGCTCCTACGAGCAGTACTTC.

The chain has TRBV10-3 and TRBJ2-7; D not certain. This CDR3 comprises 12 residues. The V and J ends lost 4 bases and 0 bases respectively, with 4 bases between them. Germline V gene sequence: CDR1 ENHRY, CDR2 SYGVKD. The DNA of the CDR3 is TGTGCCATCAGTGGAATCTCCTACGAGCAGTACTTC. Amino acid sequence: CAISGISYEQYF.